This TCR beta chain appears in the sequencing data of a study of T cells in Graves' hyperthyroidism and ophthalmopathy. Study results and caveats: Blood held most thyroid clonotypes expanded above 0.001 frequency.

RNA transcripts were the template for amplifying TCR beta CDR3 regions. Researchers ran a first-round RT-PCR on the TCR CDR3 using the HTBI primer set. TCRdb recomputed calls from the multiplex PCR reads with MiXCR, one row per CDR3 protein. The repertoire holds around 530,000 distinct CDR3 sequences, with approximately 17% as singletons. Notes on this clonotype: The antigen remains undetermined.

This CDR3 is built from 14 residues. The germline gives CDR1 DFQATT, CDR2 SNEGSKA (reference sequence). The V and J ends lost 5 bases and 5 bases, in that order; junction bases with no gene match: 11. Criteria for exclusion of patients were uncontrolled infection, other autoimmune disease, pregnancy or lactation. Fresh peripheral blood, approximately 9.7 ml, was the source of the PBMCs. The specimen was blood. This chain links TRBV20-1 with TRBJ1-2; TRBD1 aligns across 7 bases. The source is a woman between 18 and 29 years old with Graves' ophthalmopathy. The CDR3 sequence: CSAWGWGTDYGYTF. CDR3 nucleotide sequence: TGCAGTGCTTGGGGATGGGGGACAGATTATGGCTACACCTTC.